The 2 T cell receptor beta chains given below trace back to one sample, sequenced in a study of response to subunit inactivated influenza vaccine. TCRdb analysed the RT-PCR reads with MiXCR anew, one entry per CDR3 protein. The sample lists hundreds of thousands of distinct CDR3 sequences, about 20% occurring once. The sequences come from PBMCs from blood, collected approximately 22 months after vaccination. The source of these receptors is a man between 50 and 70 years old who received an inactivated influenza vaccine.

The DNA for the CDR3 is TGTGCCAGCAGCCAGGGGGGGTCAGGGGGCACTGAAGCTTTCTTT. Residues: CASSQGGSGGTEAFF. The rearrangement joins TRBV4-2 to TRBJ1-1, with 7 nucleotides matching TRBD1. The CDR3 totals 15 residues. The germline CDR1 and CDR2 sequences are LGHNA and YNFKEQ. J gave up 4 bases and V 3 bases, and 8 bases lay outside the gene matches.

The chain links TRBV6-2 or TRBV6-3 to TRBJ1-2; possibly TRBD1 for D (6 bases). This CDR3 region has 12 residues. CDR1 MNHEY and CDR2 SVGEGT come from the germline V gene. V lost 6 bases, J lost 8 bases, and 13 bases lay in between. The CDR3 loop is CASRSGARGYTF. CDR3 DNA: TGTGCCAGCAGATCGGGGGCAAGAGGCTACACCTTC.